One sample yielded the 7 T cell receptor beta chains listed below, sequenced in a study of blood T cell repertoires in COVID-19. Assay used: immunoSEQ multiplex PCR; TCRdb lists only in-frame clones, some missing. The table has 150,000 to 200,000 clones, around 87% seen once. Material: peripheral blood. These receptors all come from a woman aged 70 to 79 with COVID-19, enrolled during active disease.

The rearrangement joins TRBV11-3 to TRBJ1-1; 8 nucleotides align to TRBD1. Germline V lookup: CDR1 SGHNT, CDR2 YENEEA. The junction had 9 bases not matched to a gene; V was cut back by 6 bases and J by 6 bases. The length of the CDR3 is 14 residues. Here the CDR3 DNA reads TGTGCCAGCAGGGATGGACAGGGCGGCGCTGAAGCTTTCTTT. Translating gives CASRDGQGGAEAFF. Using reference TRBV11-3 and TRBJ1-1 for the parts outside the CDR3, the full variable domain is EAGVVQSPRYKIIEKKQPVAFWCNPISGHNTLYWYLQNLGQGPELLIRYENEEAVDDSQLPKDRFSAERLKGVDSTLKIQPAELGDSAVYLCASRDGQGGAEAFFGQGTRLTVV.

This chain connects TRBV27 to TRBJ1-3; D not certain. V shed 5 bases and J shed 0 bases, with 11 bases lying between them. Germline loops: CDR1 MNHEY, CDR2 SMNVEV (reference sequence). The CDR3 contains 15 residues. The chain's CDR3 is CASSPLASSGNTIYF. In DNA, the CDR3 is TGTGCCAGCAGTCCCCTGGCCAGCTCTGGAAACACCATATATTTT.

The rearrangement links TRBV28 to TRBJ1-2; no definite D call. The CDR3 is 13 amino acids. From germline, CDR1 is MDHEN and CDR2 SYDVKM. Trimming left V 6 bases short and J 4 bases short, with 12 bases between. CDR3 in amino acids: CASSPHRSYGYTF. The CDR3, as DNA: TGTGCCAGCAGCCCCCATCGGTCCTATGGCTACACCTTC.

The rearrangement joins TRBV15 to TRBJ1-1; D remains ambiguous. V was clipped by 1 base and J by 0 bases, with 9 bases between them. This CDR3 comprises 15 residues. Germline CDR1 reads LNHNV; CDR2 reads YYDKDF (reference sequence). The CDR3 here is CATSRGARVNTEAFF. For the CDR3, the DNA is TGTGCCACCAGCAGAGGGGCGAGGGTGAACACTGAAGCTTTCTTT.

The CDR3 loop is CATRTGGAWANEKLFF. CDR3 DNA sequence: TGTGCCACCAGGACAGGGGGCGCTTGGGCTAATGAAAAACTGTTTTTT. V and J are TRBV15 and TRBJ1-4, with TRBD1 matching 10 bases. Germline trimming cut 6 bases from V and 3 bases from J; bases unmatched to any gene: 7. Germline V gives CDR1 LNHNV, CDR2 YYDKDF (reference sequence). CDR3 length: 16 amino acids.

The rearrangement links TRBV19 to TRBJ1-2; 7 bases map to TRBD1. The germline gives CDR1 LNHDA, CDR2 SQIVND (reference sequence). J gave up 8 bases and V 5 bases, and 14 bases lay outside the gene matches. This CDR3 is built from 15 residues. This CDR3 is CASSVTGDLAQGYTF. The CDR3 DNA reads as TGTGCCAGTAGTGTCACAGGGGATCTTGCTCAGGGCTACACCTTC. Full variable domain (rest looked up from reference TRBV19 and TRBJ1-2): DGGITQSPKYLFRKEGQNVTLSCEQNLNHDAMYWYRQDPGQGLRLIYYSQIVNDFQKGDIAEGYSVSREKKESFPLTVTSAQKNPTAFYLCASSVTGDLAQGYTFGSGTRLTVV.

This clone was observed once. The chain is built from TRBV5-8 and TRBJ1-5; TRBD1 agrees at 7 bases. V gave up 2 bases and J gave up 1 base; unmatched junction bases: 3. Per germline, CDR1 SGHTS and CDR2 YDEGEE. The CDR3 consists of 15 residues. The DNA for the CDR3 is TGTGCCAGCAGCTTTACAGGGGTCAGCAATCAGCCCCAGCATTTT. Its translation: CASSFTGVSNQPQHF.